The entry below gives a single TCR beta chain sequence along with its context. What this receptor recognizes is not known. Within one base of it there is no much larger clone, and no base qualities were kept. TCRbeta CDR3 regions were amplified from genomic DNA using the immunoSEQ Assay, a bias-controlled multiplex PCR. The published analysis was carried out like this. The number of nucleated cells in each sample was estimated by amplification of reference gene primers within the assay. To quantify the absolute abundance of each unique TCRbeta CDR3 rearrangement, sequence reads were collapsed and filtered. Productive Simpson clonality was computed per sample as the square root of Simpson's diversity index over productive rearrangements. The table was pulled from immuneACCESS by TCRdb, which kept in-frame rearrangements only. Such tables lose some clones; where checked, under half of the loss comes from unresolved V genes, and the rest has no known cause. V, J and clone size are taken as reported in that table, and D and trimming were inferred from the DNA itself. This sample is represented by 150,000 or so clones; 65% to 90% of them were singletons. The ten largest clones represent roughly an eighth of the sample.

The germline V gene encodes CDR1 LGHDT and CDR2 YNNKEL (reference sequence). The CDR3 starts with the cysteine, ends with the phenylalanine, and has 14 residues. The sequence is cut down to CDR3 DNA, 42 bases in frame from base 1. The junction carries 14 bases between V and J, which are trimmed by 4 bases and 7 bases respectively. One collaborating source in Seattle enrolled patients during active infection and followed them longitudinally through the course of disease. The collaborating institutions used their own protocols to collect whole blood in K2EDTA tubes. Collaborator samples were shipped for TCRbeta analysis as frozen whole blood, isolated PBMCs, or DNA extracted from either sample type. This record belongs to a study of blood T cell repertoires in COVID-19 (dated by TCRdb to 2018 to 2020). Regarding the study in general: Samples from collaborators originated in the United States, Italy and Spain and spanned both the acute and convalescent phases of COVID-19. The prospective study material was composed of cDNA or gDNA derived from T cells, B-cell-depleted T cells, or PBMCs. The dataset comprised deeply sampled blood TCRbeta repertoires from subjects exposed to, actively infected with, or recovered from COVID-19. The repertoires were made available in a free public database intended to serve as a resource for research on the immune response to SARS-CoV-2. Samples were obtained from the ongoing ImmuneRACE study (first 160 participants) and from about 1,300 subjects provided by 6 global collaborators. A de-identified subject ID, COVID-19 status, age in years and sex were almost always included in the sample metadata. Where available, HLA class I and class II types were taken from metadata supplied by the sample provider and were not determined by assay-based typing. The study at large found these results: The amount of clinical and demographic metadata varied by source and participant and was provided uncurated.

Source material: peripheral blood. The rearrangement combines TRBV3-1 (or the pseudogene TRBV3-2) with TRBJ1-5; the best D guess is TRBD1, with 6 bases matching. This TCR came from a woman aged 60-70 years with COVID-19, enrolled during active disease. The nucleotide sequence reads TGTGCCAGCAGCCCTCACAGGGAGGGGCAGCCCCAGCATTTT. It is translated as CASSPHREGQPQHF.